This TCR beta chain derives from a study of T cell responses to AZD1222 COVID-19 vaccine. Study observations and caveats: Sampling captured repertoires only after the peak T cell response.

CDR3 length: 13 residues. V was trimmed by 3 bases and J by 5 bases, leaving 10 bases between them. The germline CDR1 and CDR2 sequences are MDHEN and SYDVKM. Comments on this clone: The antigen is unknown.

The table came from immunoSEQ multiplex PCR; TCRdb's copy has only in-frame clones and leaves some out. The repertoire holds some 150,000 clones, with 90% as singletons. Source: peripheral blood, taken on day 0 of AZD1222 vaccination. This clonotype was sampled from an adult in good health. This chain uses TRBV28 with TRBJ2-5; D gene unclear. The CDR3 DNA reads TGTGCCAGCAGTTTGATCGGTAGGGAGACCCAGTACTTC. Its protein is CASSLIGRETQYF.